The source of this T cell receptor beta chain is a study of blood T cell repertoires in COVID-19. For the study at large: There were acute and convalescent COVID-19 samples, and they came from the United States, Italy and Spain.

This clone was observed once. CDR1 is MNHEY, CDR2 SVGAGI, per germline. This CDR3 is built from 15 residues. Deletions cut 10 bases from V and 6 bases from J, with 19 bases between. Original methodology: Using reference gene primer amplification, nucleated cell counts were estimated. TCRdb's table, derived via immunoSEQ multiplex PCR, lists solely in-frame clones and lacks some. V, J and clone size derive from that table, while D and trimming were established from the DNA sequence. The data hold about 82,000 clones, with approximately 81% observed a single time. Sequences were obtained from peripheral blood. This TCR was sampled from a man older than 75 with acute or convalescent COVID-19. The chain carries TRBV6-5 and TRBJ1-6; D may be TRBD1 (6 bases). CDR3 in amino acids: CATLDNDRPNSPLHF. CDR3 DNA: TGTGCCACCCTTGATAATGACAGGCCTAATTCACCCCTCCACTTT.